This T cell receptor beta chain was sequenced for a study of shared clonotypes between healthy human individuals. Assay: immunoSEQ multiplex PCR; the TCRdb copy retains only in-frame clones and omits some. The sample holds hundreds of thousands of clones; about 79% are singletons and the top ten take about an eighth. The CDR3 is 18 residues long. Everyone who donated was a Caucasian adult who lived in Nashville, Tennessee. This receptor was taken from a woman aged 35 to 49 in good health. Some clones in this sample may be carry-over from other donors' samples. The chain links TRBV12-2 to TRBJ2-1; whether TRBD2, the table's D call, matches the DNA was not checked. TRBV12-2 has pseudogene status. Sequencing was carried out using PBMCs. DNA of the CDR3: TGTGCAAGTCGCTTAACTAGACTAGCGGGAAGGTCCTACAATGAGCAGTTCTTC. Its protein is CASRLTRLAGRSYNEQFF.